The clone carrying this T cell receptor beta chain was counted many times. Its cognate antigen is unknown. For TCR beta, libraries came from iRepertoire HTBI primers and Arm-PCR of CDR3 regions. TCRdb re-derived calls from the multiplex PCR reads in MiXCR, one entry per CDR3 protein. The sample includes 300,000 to 450,000 distinct CDR3 sequences, less than 20% of them seen just once. These data come from a study of regulatory T cells in long-lasting Graves disease. Study results and limitations: For persistent Graves' patients, TCR diversity was lower than for newly diagnosed ones. Whereas about a thousand public clonotypes were shared by new patients, persistent patients shared more, at 2,741. Under persistent disease, TRBV28, TRBJ1-2 and TRBJ2-5 were used preferentially.

CDR1 LGHNT and CDR2 FRNRAP come from the germline V gene. The length of the CDR3 is 20 residues. Trimming removed 0 bases from V and 2 bases from J; junction bases left unmatched: 15. As to time point: newly diagnosed GD, antithyroid drugs for less than 3 months. PBMCs were the source of the RNA used for TCR sequencing. Patients met American Thyroid Association criteria for Graves' disease. The sample was peripheral blood mononuclear cells (PBMCs), taken at new diagnosis, from a patient treated with antithyroid drugs. The rearrangement links TRBV12-5 to TRBJ2-5; 10 bases fit TRBD1. The sequence derives from a female donor with Graves disease. CDR3 nucleotides: TGTGCTAGTGGTTTGGTAAATCCGGGACAGGGGTTCTATTTGCAAGAGACCCAGTACTTC. Its protein product is CASGLVNPGQGFYLQETQYF. Combining the CDR3 with reference TRBV12-5 and TRBJ2-5 gives the whole variable domain DARVTQTPRHKVTEMGQEVTMRCQPILGHNTVFWYRQTMMQGLELLAYFRNRAPLDDSGMPKDRFSAEMPDATLATLKIQPSEPRDSAVYFCASGLVNPGQGFYLQETQYFGPGTRLLVL.